This TCR beta chain was sequenced during a study of shared clonotypes between healthy human individuals. Background on the study: There were three CD4 naive, three CD4 memory, two CD8 naive and one CD8 memory plates per donor.

Germline-derived CDR1 and CDR2 are SGDLS and YYNGEE. V lost 0 bases, J lost 0 bases, and 5 bases lay in between. The CDR3 is 14 residues long. The authors' processing: Junction-only immunoSEQ data arrived without quality scores, meaning filtering differed. This table comes from immunoSEQ multiplex PCR, and its TCRdb copy is limited to in-frame clones, with some not included. V and J calls and clone size are copied from that table; D and trimming were computed from the DNA. The sample records hundreds of thousands of clones, about 95% being singletons. CD45RO-negative CD8 cells positively selected for CCR7 made up the naive population, which excluded terminally differentiated effector memory CD45RA+ cells. Concerning this clone itself: No antigen is known for it. Other DNA sequences in the same sample also yield this CDR3.

Study observations and caveats: Four donors shared 5% to 5.5% of their naive CD4 clonotypes.

The chain recombines TRBV9 with TRBJ2-3; D is tentatively TRBD1 or TRBD2 (5 bases each). Sequenced material: naive CD8+ T cells sorted from blood. This clonotype originated in a woman in her thirties in good health. CDR3 DNA sequence: TGTGCCAGCAGCGTAGGGGGGAGCACAGATACGCAGTATTTT. Protein sequence: CASSVGGSTDTQYF. Drawing the rest from reference TRBV9 and TRBJ2-3, the complete variable domain is DSGVTQTPKHLITATGQRVTLRCSPRSGDLSVYWYQQSLDQGLQFLIQYYNGEERAKGNILERFSAQQFPDLHSELNLSSLELGDSALYFCASSVGGSTDTQYFGPGTRLTVL.